The 19 T cell receptor beta chains below were found in one sample sequenced in a study of vaccination effects on CD4 cells after COVID-19. Pools of viral peptides were used by the ViraFEST assay to expand antigen-specific CD4+ T cells ahead of sequencing. Cells that had been cultured for ten to eleven days were the source of isolated CD4+ T cells. In the vaccine recipients, nucleocapsid antibodies were negative and there was no prior SARS-CoV-2 infection. Assay: immunoSEQ multiplex PCR; the TCRdb copy retains only in-frame clones and omits some. The data show approximately 20,000 clones, around 70% seen once. No antigens are known for them. The material was CD4+ T cells from PBMCs cultured with HCoV-NL63 spike peptides, obtained before COVID-19 vaccination. These receptors were obtained from a human donor who received a COVID-19 vaccine.

The V gene is TRBV6-5, the J gene TRBJ2-7; 10 bases match TRBD1. After removal of 3 bases from V and 4 bases from J, the junction contained 3 bases not matched to a gene. The CDR3 covers 14 residues. Germline loops: CDR1 MNHEY, CDR2 SVGAGI. As DNA, the CDR3 is TGTGCCAGCAGTTATGCGGGACAGGGGTACGAGCAGTACTTC. It specifies CASSYAGQGYEQYF.

The V and J genes are TRBV30 and TRBJ1-4; D is uncertain. Trimming pared 7 bases from V and 5 bases from J, leaving 14 bases between. Germline lookup yields CDR1 GTSNPN and CDR2 SVGIG (reference sequence). The CDR3 length is 13 residues. CDR3 region: CAYSGLLNEKLFF. Here the CDR3 DNA reads TGTGCCTACTCCGGGCTTTTAAATGAAAAACTGTTTTTT.

The CDR3 DNA reads TGCAGTGTTGGGCTTCAAGAGACCCAGTACTTC. Translation gives CSVGLQETQYF. V is TRBV20-1 and J is TRBJ2-5; no firm D call. Germline CDR1 and CDR2: DFQATT and SNEGSKA (reference sequence). V gave up 7 bases and J gave up 2 bases, with 8 bases separating them. The CDR3 is 11 amino acids.

In this sample, this clone is large. V is TRBV4-1 and J is TRBJ2-1, with 10 bases that match TRBD1. Germline V gene lookup returns CDR1 MGHRA and CDR2 YSYEKL. The V segment lost 4 bases and the J segment 9 bases; nucleotides outside the gene matches: 12. This CDR3 region has 16 residues. CDR3 DNA sequence: TGCGCCAGCAGCCTGGTGCCGGGACAGGGGTTAGGTGAGCAGTTCTTC. It specifies CASSLVPGQGLGEQFF.

This clone appeared a few times. V is TRBV7-9 and J is TRBJ1-2, with D possibly being TRBD1 (5 bases). The V gene's germline CDR1 is SEHNR and CDR2 FQNEAQ (reference sequence). The CDR3 sequence is 14 residues long. V gave up 3 bases and J gave up 4 bases, with 12 bases separating them. The DNA for the CDR3 is TGTGCCAGCAGCTTCCAGGGAAGCTTCTATGGCTACACCTTC. As protein: CASSFQGSFYGYTF.

The V call is TRBV28, the J call TRBJ1-2; TRBD1 matches at 7 bases. There are 14 residues in the CDR3. V trimming: 4 bases; J trimming: 4 bases; junction bases outside the gene matches: 6. CDR1 MDHEN and CDR2 SYDVKM come from the germline V gene. The CDR3 loop reads CASSSGTAVYGYTF. CDR3 coding DNA: TGTGCCAGCAGTTCTGGGACAGCCGTCTATGGCTACACCTTC.

The chain carries TRBV7-9 and TRBJ2-5; D is unresolved. The CDR3 contains 13 residues. V lost 1 base to trimming and J lost 4 bases, with 7 bases between them. Germline assignment: CDR1 SEHNR and CDR2 FQNEAQ (reference sequence). CDR3 residues: CASSLGGRETQYF. CDR3 nucleotide sequence: TGTGCCAGCAGCTTAGGGGGTCGAGAGACCCAGTACTTC.

This clone was found once. Here the CDR3 DNA reads TGCAGCGTTGAACTGAACACTGAAGCTTTCTTT. Its protein product is CSVELNTEAFF. The genes are TRBV29-1 and TRBJ1-1; no reliable D call. The CDR3 extends over 11 amino acids. Germline-derived CDR1 and CDR2 are SQVTM and ANQGSEA. Trimming pared 2 bases from V and 0 bases from J, leaving 1 base between.

This chain links TRBV4-3 with TRBJ1-1; perhaps TRBD1 as D (6 bases). The CDR3 is 14 residues long. The germline gives CDR1 LGHNA, CDR2 YSLEER. V was trimmed by 6 bases and J by 7 bases, leaving 18 bases between them. The CDR3 coding sequence is TGCGCCAGCAGGGCTGAGGGGGGTTCAGGTGAAGCTTTCTTT. Translation: CASRAEGGSGEAFF.

The V and J genes are TRBV30 and TRBJ1-6; 7 nucleotides align to TRBD1. With V trimmed by 3 bases and J by 8 bases, 10 bases remained unmatched. The V gene's germline CDR1 is GTSNPN and CDR2 SVGIG (reference sequence). The CDR3 runs to 15 residues. Here the CDR3 reads CAWSVMDRRDSPLHF. DNA of the CDR3: TGTGCCTGGAGCGTGATGGACAGGAGGGATTCACCCCTCCACTTT.

This clone was found a few times. The DNA of the CDR3 is TGCGCCAGCAGCTTGGGGGTTGGTCAGCCCCAGCATTTT. Protein sequence: CASSLGVGQPQHF. The chain carries TRBV5-1 and TRBJ1-5; D remains unclear. There are 13 residues in the CDR3. V was pared by 0 bases and J by 6 bases, with 7 bases between. Germline CDR1 is SGHRS and CDR2 is YFSETQ. Based on the CDR3 plus reference TRBV5-1 and TRBJ1-5, the full variable domain is KAGVTQTPRYLIKTRGQQVTLSCSPISGHRSVSWYQQTPGQGLQFLFEYFSETQRNKGNFPGRFSGRQFSNSRSEMNVSTLELGDSALYLCASSLGVGQPQHFGDGTRLSIL.

The chain carries TRBV6-6 and TRBJ1-1, with 7 positions matching TRBD1. V was pared by 3 bases and J by 3 bases, with 7 bases of the junction left unmatched. CDR1 MNHNY and CDR2 SVGAGI come from the germline V gene (reference sequence). This CDR3 spans 15 amino acids. As DNA, the CDR3 is TGTGCCAGCAGTTATAGGGACAGCATTTACACTGAAGCTTTCTTT. Encoded protein: CASSYRDSIYTEAFF.

V is TRBV4-1 and J is TRBJ1-1, with 10 bases identical to TRBD1. Germline values: CDR1 MGHRA, CDR2 YSYEKL. Losses at the gene ends were 2 bases for V and 3 bases for J; bases not matched to a gene: 6. This CDR3 is built from 16 residues. CDR3 nucleotide sequence: TGCGCCAGCAGCCAATATACGGGACAGGGGCACACTGAAGCTTTCTTT. It encodes CASSQYTGQGHTEAFF.

This chain connects TRBV19 to TRBJ1-2; no clear D gene. Trimming shortened V by 7 bases and J by 4 bases, and 16 bases separated the two germline ends. The CDR3 consists of 14 residues. Germline loops: CDR1 LNHDA, CDR2 SQIVND (reference sequence). CDR3 loop: CASTKKGYGYGYTF. CDR3 nucleotides: TGTGCCAGTACCAAGAAAGGGTATGGCTATGGCTACACCTTC.

V and J are TRBV6-5 and TRBJ1-2; 8 nucleotides agree with TRBD1. Per germline, CDR1 MNHEY and CDR2 SVGAGI. The CDR3 totals 14 residues. V gave up 6 bases and J gave up 3 bases; unmatched junction bases: 6. CDR3 bases: TGTGCCAGCAGATGGACAGGGACTTACTATGGCTACACCTTC. Its translation: CASRWTGTYYGYTF.

V gene TRBV24-1 combines with J gene TRBJ2-1; D unclear. Germline V gene lookup returns CDR1 KGHDR and CDR2 SFDVKD. The V end lost 0 bases, the J end lost 9 bases, and 5 bases lay between the germline ends. There are 12 residues in the CDR3. The CDR3 protein is CATSDLSGEQFF. DNA of the CDR3: TGTGCCACCAGTGATTTGTCGGGTGAGCAGTTCTTC.

V is TRBV3-1 (or the pseudogene TRBV3-2) and J is TRBJ2-1; 12 nucleotides align to TRBD2. Germline values: CDR1 LGHDT, CDR2 YNNKEL (reference sequence). The J segment lost 8 bases and the V segment lost 6 bases, leaving 5 bases of the junction unmatched. The CDR3 extends over 14 amino acids. This chain's CDR3 is CASSLTSGSDEQFF. The CDR3 DNA is TGTGCCAGCAGTTTGACTAGCGGGAGTGATGAGCAGTTCTTC.

J is TRBJ2-7 and V is TRBV5-1, with 9 bases fitting TRBD1. CDR1 and CDR2 (germline): SGHRS, YFSETQ. The V gene end was trimmed by 3 bases and the J gene end by 4 bases; junction bases not matched to a gene: 8. CDR3 length equals 15 residues. The CDR3 reads CASSSSGTGQYEQYF. In DNA form, the CDR3 reads TGCGCCAGCAGCTCTTCCGGGACAGGGCAATACGAGCAGTACTTC.

CDR3: CASSSLEGVGGYTF. In DNA form, the CDR3 reads TGTGCCAGCAGCTCCCTCGAGGGGGTGGGAGGCTACACCTTC. The chain has TRBV5-4 and TRBJ1-2, with D tentatively TRBD1 (6 bases). Germline assignment: CDR1 SGHNT and CDR2 YYREEE (reference sequence). The CDR3 runs to 14 residues. V lost 3 bases and J 8 bases, leaving 17 bases between the germline ends.